The entry that follows covers one T cell receptor beta chain sequence. The V end lost 7 bases, the J end lost 5 bases, and 20 bases lay between the germline ends. This CDR3 is 15 amino acids long. CDR1 and CDR2 (germline): LNHDA, SQIVND (reference sequence). Some clones are missing from TCRdb's copy, which holds only in-frame ones; the method was immunoSEQ multiplex PCR. The sample contains over 200,000 clones, roughly 86% of which appear only once. This specimen belongs to a study of blood T cell repertoires in COVID-19. For the study at large: Sources were T cells, B-cell-depleted T cells, or PBMCs; the material itself was cDNA or gDNA.

This sequence originates from a woman aged 25 to 39 with acute or convalescent COVID-19. The material sequenced was peripheral blood. V gene TRBV19 combines with J gene TRBJ1-2; tentatively, D is TRBD1 (6 bases). The CDR3 bases are TGTGCCAGTAATCCGGTGGGGGCTGAGGGATATGGCTACACCTTC. Translation gives CASNPVGAEGYGYTF.